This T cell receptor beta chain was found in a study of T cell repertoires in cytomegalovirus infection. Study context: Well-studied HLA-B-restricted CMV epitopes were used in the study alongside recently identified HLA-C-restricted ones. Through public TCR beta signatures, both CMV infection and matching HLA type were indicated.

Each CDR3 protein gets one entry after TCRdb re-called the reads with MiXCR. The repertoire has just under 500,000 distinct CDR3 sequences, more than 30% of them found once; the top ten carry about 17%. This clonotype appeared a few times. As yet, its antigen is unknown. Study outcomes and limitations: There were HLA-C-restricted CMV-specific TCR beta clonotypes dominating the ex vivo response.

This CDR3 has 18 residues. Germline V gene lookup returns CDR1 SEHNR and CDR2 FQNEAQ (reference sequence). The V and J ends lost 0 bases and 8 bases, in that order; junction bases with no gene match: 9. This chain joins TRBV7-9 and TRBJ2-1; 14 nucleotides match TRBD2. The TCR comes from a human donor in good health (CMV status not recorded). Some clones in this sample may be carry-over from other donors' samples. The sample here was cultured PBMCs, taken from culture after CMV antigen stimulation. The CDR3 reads CASSLARISTSGRDEQFF. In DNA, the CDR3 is TGTGCCAGCAGCTTAGCGCGAATCTCGACTAGCGGGAGGGATGAGCAGTTCTTC.